Following are 5 T cell receptor beta chains from one sample sequenced in a study of response to subunit inactivated influenza vaccine. Each CDR3 protein is one row after TCRdb ran MiXCR on the RT-PCR reads. Counted here are hundreds of thousands of distinct CDR3 sequences, 15% to 19% occurring once; the ten biggest clones make up under 14%. This specimen consisted of PBMCs from blood, obtained about 13 days after vaccination. The receptors originated from a man aged 45-65 years who received an inactivated influenza vaccine.

This clonotype occurred many times. This sequence joins TRBV6-1 and TRBJ2-7, with 9 nucleotides matching TRBD1. CDR3 length equals 14 residues. The germline gives CDR1 MNHNS, CDR2 SASEGT. V lost 6 bases to trimming and J lost 4 bases; unmatched junction nucleotides: 7. The CDR3 DNA reads as TGTGCCAGCAGGAGGACAGGGGTGTTTTACGAGCAGTACTTC. Its translation: CASRRTGVFYEQYF.

The chain recombines TRBV12-3 or TRBV12-4 with TRBJ2-1; D remains ambiguous. V was clipped by 6 bases and J by 9 bases, with 15 bases between them. The CDR3 runs 13 residues. The CDR3 region has the DNA TGTGCCAGCAGCAAGGCTGCTGGTGGTGAGCAGTTCTTC. Amino acids: CASSKAAGGEQFF.

This clonotype was detected only a few times. The rearrangement links TRBV7-9 to TRBJ2-5, with D perhaps given as TRBD1 or TRBD2 (6 bases each). V lost 2 bases and J lost 5, with 15 bases in between. CDR1 and CDR2 (germline): SEHNR, FQNEAQ (reference sequence). This CDR3 spans 15 amino acids. The CDR3: CASSLSLRGLETQYF. CDR3 nucleotide sequence: TGTGCCAGCAGCTTAAGTTTACGGGGGCTGGAGACCCAGTACTTC.

The chain combines TRBV6-4 with TRBJ2-5; 12 bases are shared with TRBD1. This CDR3 contains 22 residues. Germline CDR1 and CDR2: MRHNA and SNTAGT. The V segment lost 6 bases and the J segment 0 bases; nucleotides outside the gene matches: 23. The CDR3 reads CASRPRGTGGLSRDWYQETQYF. In DNA, the CDR3 is TGTGCCAGCAGGCCACGCGGGACAGGGGGCCTAAGTCGCGATTGGTACCAAGAGACCCAGTACTTC.

The chain has TRBV6-1 and TRBJ2-5; maybe TRBD1 (6 bases). There are 14 residues in the CDR3. The V and J ends lost 7 bases and 2 bases respectively, with 14 bases between them. Germline values: CDR1 MNHNS, CDR2 SASEGT. CDR3: CASKTRGPQETQYF. The DNA for the CDR3 is TGTGCCAGCAAGACCAGGGGCCCTCAAGAGACCCAGTACTTC.